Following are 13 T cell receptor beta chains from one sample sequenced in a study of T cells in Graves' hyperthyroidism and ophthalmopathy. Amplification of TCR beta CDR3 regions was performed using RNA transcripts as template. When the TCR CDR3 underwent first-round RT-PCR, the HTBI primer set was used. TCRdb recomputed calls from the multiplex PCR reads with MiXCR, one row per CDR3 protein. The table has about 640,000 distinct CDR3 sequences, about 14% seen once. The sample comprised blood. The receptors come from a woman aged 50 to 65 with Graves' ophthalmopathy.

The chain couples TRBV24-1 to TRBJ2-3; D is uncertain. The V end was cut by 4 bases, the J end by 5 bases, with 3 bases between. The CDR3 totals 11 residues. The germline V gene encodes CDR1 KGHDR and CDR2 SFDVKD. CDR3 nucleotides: TGTGCCACCAGTGACCAAGATACGCAGTATTTT. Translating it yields CATSDQDTQYF.

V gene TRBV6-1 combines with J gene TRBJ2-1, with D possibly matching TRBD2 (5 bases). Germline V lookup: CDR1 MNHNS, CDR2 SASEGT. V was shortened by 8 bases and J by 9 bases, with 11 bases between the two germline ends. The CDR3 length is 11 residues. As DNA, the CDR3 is TGTGCCAGCCACATTGCGGGTGAGCAGTTCTTC. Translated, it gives CASHIAGEQFF.

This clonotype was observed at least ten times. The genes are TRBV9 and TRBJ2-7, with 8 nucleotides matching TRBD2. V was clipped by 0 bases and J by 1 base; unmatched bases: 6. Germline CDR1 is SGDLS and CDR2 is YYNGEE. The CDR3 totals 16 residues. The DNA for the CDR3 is TGTGCCAGCAGCGTAGCTCCCGGGAGGGCGTCCTACGAGCAGTACTTC. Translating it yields CASSVAPGRASYEQYF.

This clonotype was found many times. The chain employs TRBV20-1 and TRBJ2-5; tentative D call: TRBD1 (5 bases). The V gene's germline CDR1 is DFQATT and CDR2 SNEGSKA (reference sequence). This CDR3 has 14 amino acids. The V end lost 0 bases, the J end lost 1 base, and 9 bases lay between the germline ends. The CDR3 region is CSARDTTVQETQYF. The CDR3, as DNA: TGCAGTGCTAGAGATACGACAGTCCAAGAGACCCAGTACTTC.

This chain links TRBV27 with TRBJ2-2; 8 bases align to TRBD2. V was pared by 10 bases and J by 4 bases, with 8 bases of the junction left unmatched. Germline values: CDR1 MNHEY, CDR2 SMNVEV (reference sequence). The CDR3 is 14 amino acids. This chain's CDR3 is CATKRGQSTGELFF. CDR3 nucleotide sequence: TGTGCCACAAAGCGGGGGCAGAGCACCGGGGAGCTGTTTTTT.

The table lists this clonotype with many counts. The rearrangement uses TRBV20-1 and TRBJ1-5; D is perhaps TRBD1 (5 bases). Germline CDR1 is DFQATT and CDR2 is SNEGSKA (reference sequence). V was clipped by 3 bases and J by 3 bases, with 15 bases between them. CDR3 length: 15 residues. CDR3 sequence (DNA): TGCAGTGCTAGGGAGGACAACCGAGACAATCAGCCCCAGCATTTT. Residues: CSAREDNRDNQPQHF.

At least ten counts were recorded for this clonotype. The CDR3 is CSAIGGGFENEQFF. CDR3 bases: TGCAGTGCGATAGGCGGGGGGTTCGAAAATGAGCAGTTCTTC. The rearrangement joins TRBV20-1 to TRBJ2-1; TRBD2 agrees at 8 bases. CDR1 DFQATT and CDR2 SNEGSKA come from the germline V gene (reference sequence). V was clipped by 6 bases and J by 7 bases; unmatched bases: 11. This CDR3 has 14 residues.

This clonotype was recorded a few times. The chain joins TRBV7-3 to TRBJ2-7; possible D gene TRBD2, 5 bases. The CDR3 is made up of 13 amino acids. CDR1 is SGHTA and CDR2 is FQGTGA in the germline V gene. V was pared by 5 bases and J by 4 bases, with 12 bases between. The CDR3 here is CASSTTRGYEQYF. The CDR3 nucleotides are TGTGCCAGCAGCACGACCCGGGGTTACGAGCAGTACTTC.

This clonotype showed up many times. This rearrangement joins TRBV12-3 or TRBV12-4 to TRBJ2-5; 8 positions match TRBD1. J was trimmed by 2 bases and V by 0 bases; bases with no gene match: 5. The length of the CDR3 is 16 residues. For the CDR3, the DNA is TGTGCCAGCAGTTTAGCGGCAGGGGGCGATCAAGAGACCCAGTACTTC. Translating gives CASSLAAGGDQETQYF.

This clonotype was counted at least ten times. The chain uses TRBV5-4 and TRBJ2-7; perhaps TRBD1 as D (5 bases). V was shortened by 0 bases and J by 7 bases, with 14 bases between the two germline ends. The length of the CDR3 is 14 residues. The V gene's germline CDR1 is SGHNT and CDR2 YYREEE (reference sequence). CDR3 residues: CASSLDQGLWEQYF. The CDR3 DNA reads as TGTGCCAGCAGCTTGGATCAGGGTCTTTGGGAGCAGTACTTC.

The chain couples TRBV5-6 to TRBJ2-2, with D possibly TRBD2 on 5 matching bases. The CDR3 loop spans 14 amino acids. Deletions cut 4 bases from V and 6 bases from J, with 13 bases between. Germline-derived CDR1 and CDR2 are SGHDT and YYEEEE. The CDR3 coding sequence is TGTGCCAGCAGCCAATGGGAGAGATCCGGGGAGCTGTTTTTT. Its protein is CASSQWERSGELFF.

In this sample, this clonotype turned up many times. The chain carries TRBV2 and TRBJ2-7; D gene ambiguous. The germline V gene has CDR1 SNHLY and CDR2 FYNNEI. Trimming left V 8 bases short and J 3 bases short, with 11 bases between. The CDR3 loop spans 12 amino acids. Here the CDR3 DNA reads TGTGCCAGCCGAGACATAAACTACGAGCAGTACTTC. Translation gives CASRDINYEQYF.

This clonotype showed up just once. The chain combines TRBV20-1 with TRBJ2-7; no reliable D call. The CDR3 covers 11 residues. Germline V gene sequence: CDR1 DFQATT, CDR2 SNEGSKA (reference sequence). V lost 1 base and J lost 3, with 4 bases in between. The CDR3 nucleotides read TGCAGTGCTAGAGTTGTCTACGAGCAGTACTTC. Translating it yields CSARVVYEQYF.